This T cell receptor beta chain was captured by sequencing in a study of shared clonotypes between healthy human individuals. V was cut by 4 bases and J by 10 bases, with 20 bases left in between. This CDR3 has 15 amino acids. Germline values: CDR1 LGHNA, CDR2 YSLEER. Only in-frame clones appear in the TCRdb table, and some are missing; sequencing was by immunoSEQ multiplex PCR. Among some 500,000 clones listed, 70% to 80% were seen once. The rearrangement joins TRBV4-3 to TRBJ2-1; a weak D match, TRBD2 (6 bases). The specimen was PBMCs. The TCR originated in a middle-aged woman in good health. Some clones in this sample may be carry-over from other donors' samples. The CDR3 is CASSPERGTGLEQFF. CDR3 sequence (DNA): TGCGCCAGCAGCCCCGAGCGCGGGACGGGTTTGGAGCAGTTCTTC.